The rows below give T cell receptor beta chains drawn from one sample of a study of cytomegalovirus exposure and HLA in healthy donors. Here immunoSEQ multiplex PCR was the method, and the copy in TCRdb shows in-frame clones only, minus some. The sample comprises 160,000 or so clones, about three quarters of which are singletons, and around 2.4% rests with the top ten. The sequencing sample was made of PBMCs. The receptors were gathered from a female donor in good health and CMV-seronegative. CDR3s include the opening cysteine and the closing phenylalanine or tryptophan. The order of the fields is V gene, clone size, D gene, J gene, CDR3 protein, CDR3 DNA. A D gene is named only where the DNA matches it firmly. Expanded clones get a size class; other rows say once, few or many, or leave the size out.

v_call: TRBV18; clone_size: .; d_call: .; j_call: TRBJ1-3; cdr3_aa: CASSPSRGDTIYF; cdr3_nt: TGTGCCAGCTCACCTTCCAGGGGAGACACCATATATTTT
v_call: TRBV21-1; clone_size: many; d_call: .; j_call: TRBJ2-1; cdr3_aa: CASSKVRALADFSYNEQFF; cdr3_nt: TGTGCCAGCAGCAAAGTTCGGGCCCTAGCGGACTTCTCCTACAATGAGCAGTTCTTC
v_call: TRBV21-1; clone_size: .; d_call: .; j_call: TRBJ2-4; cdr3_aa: CAEDQGTQDGGTAKNIQYF; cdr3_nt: TGTGCCGAAGATCAGGGAACACAGGACGGGGGGACTGCCAAAAACATTCAGTACTTC
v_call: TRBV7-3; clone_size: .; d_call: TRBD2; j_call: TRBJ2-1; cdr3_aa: CASSLSGRANEQFF; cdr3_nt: TGTGCCAGCAGCTTAAGCGGGAGGGCGAATGAGCAGTTCTTC
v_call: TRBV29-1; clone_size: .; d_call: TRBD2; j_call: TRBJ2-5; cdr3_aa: CSVLPSGRQGETQYF; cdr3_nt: TGCAGCGTCCTACCTAGCGGGAGACAGGGAGAGACCCAGTACTTC
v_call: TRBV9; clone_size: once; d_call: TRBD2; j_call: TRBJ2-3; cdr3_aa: CASSAHTGTRKPDTQYF; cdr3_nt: TGTGCCAGCAGCGCTCATACCGGGACTAGAAAACCAGATACGCAGTATTTT
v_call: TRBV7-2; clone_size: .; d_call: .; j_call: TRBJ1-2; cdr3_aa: CASSFMVANYGYTF; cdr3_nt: TGTGCCAGCAGCTTTATGGTAGCTAACTATGGCTACACCTTC
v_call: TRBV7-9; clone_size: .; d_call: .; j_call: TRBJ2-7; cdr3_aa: CASSHGTSEQYF; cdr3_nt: TGTGCCAGCAGCCATGGGACAAGCGAGCAGTACTTC
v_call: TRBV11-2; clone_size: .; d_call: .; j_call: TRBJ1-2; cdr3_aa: CASSLLTGSPNYGYTF; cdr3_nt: TGTGCCAGCAGCTTATTAACAGGGTCCCCTAACTATGGCTACACCTTC
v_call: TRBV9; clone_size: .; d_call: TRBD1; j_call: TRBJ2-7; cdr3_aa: CASSVEGTGDYEQYF; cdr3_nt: TGTGCCAGCAGCGTAGAAGGGACAGGGGACTACGAGCAGTACTTC
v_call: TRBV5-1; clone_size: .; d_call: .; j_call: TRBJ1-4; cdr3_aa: CASSLDRPATNEKLFF; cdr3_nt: TGCGCCAGCAGCTTGGACAGGCCTGCAACTAATGAAAAACTGTTTTTT
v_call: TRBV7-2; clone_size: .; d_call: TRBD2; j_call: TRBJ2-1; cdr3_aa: CASSLKLAEYNEQFF; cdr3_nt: TGTGCCAGCAGCTTAAAGCTAGCGGAGTACAATGAGCAGTTCTTC
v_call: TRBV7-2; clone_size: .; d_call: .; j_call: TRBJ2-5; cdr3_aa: CASSLGPGSETQYF; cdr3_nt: TGTGCCAGCAGCTTAGGACCGGGGTCAGAGACCCAGTACTTC
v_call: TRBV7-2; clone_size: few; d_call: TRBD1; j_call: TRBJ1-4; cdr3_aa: CASSSPGTGSEKLFF; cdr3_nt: TGTGCCAGCAGCTCGCCCGGGACAGGGAGTGAAAAACTGTTTTTT
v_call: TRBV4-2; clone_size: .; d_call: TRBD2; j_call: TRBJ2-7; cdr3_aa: CASSPISGRSSYEQYF; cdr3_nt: TGTGCCAGCAGCCCCATCAGCGGGAGGAGCTCCTACGAGCAGTACTTC
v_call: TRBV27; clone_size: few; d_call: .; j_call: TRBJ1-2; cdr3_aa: CASSSGSVGYTF; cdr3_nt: TGTGCCAGCAGTTCAGGGTCGGTTGGCTACACCTTC
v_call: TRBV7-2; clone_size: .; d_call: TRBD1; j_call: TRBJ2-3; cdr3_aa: CASSPRDRGTDTQYF; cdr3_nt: TGTGCCAGCAGCCCCCGGGACAGGGGCACAGATACGCAGTATTTT
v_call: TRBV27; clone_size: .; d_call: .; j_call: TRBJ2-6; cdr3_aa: CATREFGANVLTF; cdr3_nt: TGTGCCACCAGAGAGTTCGGGGCCAACGTCCTGACTTTC
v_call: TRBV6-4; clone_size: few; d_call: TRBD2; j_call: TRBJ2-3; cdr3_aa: CASSYSSGSPDTQYF; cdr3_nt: TGTGCCAGCAGTTACTCGAGCGGGAGCCCAGATACGCAGTATTTT
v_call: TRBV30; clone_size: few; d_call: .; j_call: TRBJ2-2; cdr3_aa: CAWDLGQNTGELFF; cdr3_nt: TGTGCCTGGGACCTGGGACAAAACACCGGGGAGCTGTTTTTT
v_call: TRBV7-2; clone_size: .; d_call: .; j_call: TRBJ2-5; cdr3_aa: CASSLDRGRGETQYF; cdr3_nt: TGTGCCAGCAGCTTAGATCGGGGGCGGGGGGAGACCCAGTACTTC
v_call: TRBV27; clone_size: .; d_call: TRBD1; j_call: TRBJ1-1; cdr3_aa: CASSLQGARSTEAFF; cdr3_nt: TGTGCCAGCAGTTTACAGGGGGCGCGGAGCACTGAAGCTTTCTTT
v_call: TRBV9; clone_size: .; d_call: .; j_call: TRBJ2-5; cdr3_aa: CASSVGPTTGRETQYF; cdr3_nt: TGTGCCAGCAGCGTAGGGCCCACGACAGGGAGGGAGACCCAGTACTTC
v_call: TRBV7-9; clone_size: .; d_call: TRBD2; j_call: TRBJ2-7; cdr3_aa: CASSLGSGRAYEQYF; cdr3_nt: TGTGCCAGCAGCTTAGGAAGCGGGAGGGCCTACGAGCAGTACTTC
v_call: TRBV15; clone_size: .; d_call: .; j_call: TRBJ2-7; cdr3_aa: CATSRDLKGLGHEQYF; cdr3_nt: TGTGCCACCAGCAGAGATTTGAAGGGATTGGGGCACGAGCAGTACTTC